This T cell receptor (beta chain) was identified in a study of blood T cells in healthy people across ages (dated by TCRdb to 2013 to 2016). For context, the study as a whole: In model experiments, template switching captured roughly one uniquely barcoded TCR beta cDNA molecule for every two T cells. Using deep sequencing normalized with unique cDNA molecular identifiers, the study measured how TCR beta repertoire diversity changes with age. Four age groups were formed from the donors: young (average around 15 years), middle-aged (roughly 38), aged (about 62) and long-lived (around 82). To avoid experimental bias, donors of different ages were randomly spread across the sequencing lanes. Using the same blood draw, the study looked at two additional independent replicas of 1 million unique cDNA reads for two donors, one aged 18 to 30 and the other aged 80 or older. Findings and caveats that apply to the study as a whole: Because profiling used bulk unsorted PBMCs, naive and antigen-experienced compartments could not be compared conclusively. Estimates of total diversity from one million sequenced T cells were regarded as lower bounds and underestimates. Compared with the aged group, the long-lived group had more naive CD4+ T cells, fewer expanded clones and increased TCR diversity, a pattern suggesting age selection. The CMV infection status of donors was not known, potentially confounding age-related changes in expanded clonotypes. Observed TCR beta diversity per million T cells fell roughly linearly with age, and a significant reduction was already apparent by age around 40. Observed TCR beta diversity correlated strongly with the percentage of naive T cells measured by flow cytometry.

Systemically healthy Caucasian individuals from Russia, roughly 40 in total and aged roughly 6 to 90 years, were included as donors. Approximately 10 milliliters of peripheral blood were collected from each donor into EDTA-treated Vacutainer tubes. Ficoll-Paque density-gradient centrifugation was used to isolate PBMCs, with at least 7 million per sample. Total RNA was extracted from PBMCs with Trizol reagent, with at least 5 micrograms obtained per sample. For every donor, an aliquot of PBMCs went through flow cytometry to measure the percentages of naive CD45RAhigh/CD27high T cells. This clonotype came up a few times. Its target antigen remains unknown. Qualities for individual bases were not recorded, and no much larger clone is one base off. Receptor amplification or capture employed 5' RACE. TCRdb shows the sequencer as Illumina HiSeq 2500. The second PCR ran for roughly 7 to 11 cycles and used a J-beta primer mix along with a sample-barcoded 5' primer. Each TCR beta cDNA molecule received a unique molecular identifier from a template-switch 5' adaptor carrying 12 random nucleotides. Each sample yielded at least 3 million CDR3-containing paired-end reads. The Mint cDNA synthesis kit, primed by a TRBC-specific oligonucleotide, was used to synthesize first-strand cDNA from all RNA. All cDNA was treated with uracil-DNA glycosylase and then went through a first 18-cycle PCR with the universal primers M1SS and BC2_uni_R. Per the authors' processing: Each sample was normalized by randomly selecting 1 million high-quality reads, each carrying a distinct molecular identifier. Instead of being binned into consensus sequences, reads with shared molecular identifiers were discarded. MiTCR, set to a Q25 quality threshold and the strictest error-elimination algorithm, was used for CDR3 identification, clonotype clustering and error correction. Lower-bound total TCR beta diversity was estimated with a nonparametric unseen species model using Euler transformation. The raw public reads went through TCRdb reprocessing: fastp at Q25, MiXCR clone calling, in-frame beta chains kept. Entries are consolidated by CDR3 protein sequence, retaining the most common genes and DNA. Here the V and J calls rest on TCRdb's processing, not on the authors' analysis. The sample has around 1.7 million distinct CDR3 sequences on record, roughly 28% of them singletons. The top ten hold 7.7% of the sample.

Here V drops 5 bases and J drops 9 bases, and the junction holds 4 bases not matched to any gene. The germline V gene sets CDR1 to SGHVS and CDR2 to FNYEAQ. From its cysteine to its phenylalanine, the CDR3 spans 12 amino acids. Only the CDR3 DNA is retained, 36 bases long and in frame from the first base. Sequencing used blood. The TCR originated in a woman aged 25 to 39 in good health. The chain employs TRBV7-6 and TRBJ2-1; the junction holds 7 bases that match TRBD1. The nucleotide sequence is given as TGTGCCAGCAGCGACCAGGGGGTTGAGCAGTTCTTC. Translated, this gives CASSDQGVEQFF.